The sequence of this T cell receptor (beta chain) was determined in a study of CD8 T cells in ankylosing spondylitis (dated by TCRdb to 2017 to 2019). In terms of the full investigation: The study profiled T cell receptor beta repertoires in healthy donors and ankylosing spondylitis patients to find disease-linked TCR variants. The full study cohort comprised approximately 23 ankylosing spondylitis patients and over a hundred healthy donors. Peripheral blood samples were taken, and synovial fluid was additionally collected from ankylosing spondylitis patients.

The sample was run on an Illumina HiSeq 2500. Quantitative 5'-RACE with molecular barcodes was used to prepare TCR beta libraries. The paper's data handling went like this. To identify disease-linked TCR variants, a new computational method was used, one built on a probabilistic model of VDJ rearrangement. The public reads were quality trimmed at Q25 with fastp and then assembled into clones with MiXCR by TCRdb, keeping productive beta chains. Rows with a matching CDR3 protein are joined into one entry that keeps the most common DNA and genes. The V and J calls come from TCRdb's annotation, not from the publication. The sample has over 150,000 distinct CDR3 sequences on record, over 10% of them singletons. The ten biggest clones cover 16% of the sample. Results the study describes overall, beyond this receptor: The disease-linked clones were reported to be significantly enriched in matched synovial fluid samples from ankylosing spondylitis patients. A CD8+ phenotype was shown by the disease-linked clones, which were found at relatively low frequencies in peripheral blood. Blood from ankylosing spondylitis patients appeared to be characterized by a TCR beta motif made up of fewer than ten highly homologous amino acid variants. Some TCR beta motif variants had previously been reported in synovial fluid and blood of reactive arthritis patients, which suggested common disease-initiation mechanisms.

As regards this clonotype: Its antigen is currently not known. Base qualities are missing; no much larger clone stands one base away.

CDR1 SNHLY and CDR2 FYNNEI were looked up in the germline V gene. The CDR3 holds 16 amino acids from the cysteine to the phenylalanine. Only CDR3 DNA remains: 48 bases, in frame from the first base. Trimming removed 6 bases from V and 4 bases from J; the gene matches leave 12 bases unexplained. Sequencing was carried out using blood, either unsorted or a sorted T cell fraction (not recorded which). This clonotype was sampled from a male donor with ankylosing spondylitis or in good health (not recorded which). The rearrangement joined TRBV2 to TRBJ2-3, and 8 bases in between align with TRBD1. The CDR3 corresponds to CASSTRGRGGADTQYF. The DNA is as follows: TGTGCCAGCAGCACCAGGGGGCGGGGCGGGGCAGATACGCAGTATTTT.